What follows describes a single TCR beta chain. This clone was seen once. This clone's antigen is unknown. No much larger clone is present one base from it, and per-base qualities are unavailable. Other DNA sequences of this sample code for an identical CDR3. The entry originates in a study of control samples from healthy donors and cancer patients (dated by TCRdb to 2020 to 2021). Receptor amplification or capture employed the immunoSEQ multiplex PCR assay. TCRdb's version of the immuneACCESS table is confined to in-frame rearrangements and falls short of the full clone set. An unresolved V gene accounts for under half of the shortfall where checked; the remainder is of unknown origin. Counted in this sample were 120,000 or so clones; 90% to 95% of them appeared once. 7.8% of the sample comes from the top ten. Input material: blood. This sequence was found in a woman younger than 30 in good health.

The CDR3 in this case is CASSLGLAADTQYF. The nucleotide sequence reads as follows: TGTGCCAGCAGCCTTGGACTAGCGGCAGATACGCAGTATTTT. The sequence is built from TRBV7-9 and TRBJ2-3; the central 10 bases match TRBD2. Its CDR3 holds 14 amino acids, cysteine through phenylalanine. Just the 42-base CDR3 DNA is kept, in frame starting at base 1. At the junction V is shortened by 5 bases and J by 4 bases; bases outside the gene matches: 3. CDR1 and CDR2, looked up from the germline V gene (reference sequence), are SEHNR and FQNEAQ.